The text below deals with one T cell receptor (beta chain). Its antigen is not yet known. Per-nucleotide qualities are absent, and no much larger clonotype sits a single base away. The entry originates in a study of blood T cell repertoires in COVID-19 (TCRdb year 2020). Study-level background: Samples covering the acute and convalescent phases of COVID-19 were provided by collaborators in the United States, Italy and Spain. The repertoires were released in a freely available public database intended as a resource for research on the immune response to SARS-CoV-2. The material from the prospective study consisted of cDNA or gDNA derived from T cells, B-cell-depleted T cells, or PBMCs. A de-identified subject ID, COVID-19 status, age in years and sex were almost always included in the sample metadata. The dataset comprised deeply sampled blood TCRbeta repertoires from subjects exposed to, actively infected with, or recovered from COVID-19. Samples were obtained from the ongoing ImmuneRACE study (first 160 participants) and from about 1,300 subjects provided by 6 global collaborators. HLA class I and class II types, where available, came from metadata supplied by the sample provider rather than from assay-based typing.

TCRbeta CDR3 regions were amplified from genomic DNA by means of the immunoSEQ Assay, a bias-controlled multiplex PCR. For the original study's pipeline: Nucleated cell counts per sample were estimated from amplification of reference gene primers within the assay. Sequence reads were collapsed and filtered to measure the absolute abundance of every unique TCRbeta CDR3 rearrangement. For each sample, productive Simpson clonality was calculated as the square root of Simpson's diversity index over productive rearrangements. The table comes from immuneACCESS by way of TCRdb, which keeps in-frame sequences with V and J called. Part of the clones is missing from these tables; in studies checked, under half for an unresolved V gene and the rest for unknown reasons. V and J calls and clone size are given by that table; D and trimming were obtained from the DNA. The sample table shows approximately 140,000 clones, and roughly 84% are seen once. The ten largest clones take up about 1.5% of the sample.

General findings and caveats noted by the study authors: The quantity of clinical and demographic metadata differed by source and by participant and was supplied without curation.

CDR1 is given as SGHTA and CDR2 as FQGNSA, both from the germline V gene. V and J are trimmed by 4 bases and 7 bases, and the gene matches miss 3 bases of the junction. The CDR3, cysteine through phenylalanine, is 15 amino acids long. The only DNA kept is the CDR3, 45 bases in frame from the first base. The collaborating institutions used their own protocols to collect whole blood in K2EDTA tubes. For TCRbeta analysis, collaborator samples were shipped as frozen whole blood, as isolated PBMCs, or as DNA extracted from either sample type. Sequenced input: peripheral blood. The chain links TRBV7-2 with TRBJ2-2, with 13 central nucleotides matching TRBD2. This TCR derives from a man in his sixties with acute or convalescent COVID-19. The nucleotide sequence reads TGTGCCAGCAGCTGGACTAGCGGGAGCGTCGGGGAGCTGTTTTTT. This sequence encodes CASSWTSGSVGELFF.